Below, 11 T cell receptor beta chains from the same sample are listed, as sequenced in a study of cytomegalovirus exposure and HLA in healthy donors. Sequencing used immunoSEQ multiplex PCR; TCRdb keeps in-frame clones, though not all of them. This sample has 150,000 to 250,000 clones, with about 81% found just once. The specimen sequenced was PBMCs. The receptors stem from a woman aged 30 to 39 in good health and CMV-seronegative.

This chain links TRBV11-2 with TRBJ1-1; D uncertain. This CDR3 contains 15 residues. V was clipped by 1 base and J by 2 bases, with 11 bases between them. The V gene's germline CDR1 is SGHAT and CDR2 FQNNGV. The CDR3 bases are TGTGCCAGCAGCTTAGTTTTACAGACCAACACTGAAGCTTTCTTT. The encoded protein is CASSLVLQTNTEAFF. The full variable domain, completed using reference TRBV11-2 and TRBJ1-1, is EAGVAQSPRYKIIEKRQSVAFWCNPISGHATLYWYQQILGQGPKLLIQFQNNGVVDDSQLPKDRFSAERLKGVDSTLKIQPAKLEDSAVYLCASSLVLQTNTEAFFGQGTRLTVV.

This clone was detected once. V usage is TRBV4-2 and J usage is TRBJ2-7; TRBD2 is a possible D gene (6 bases). CDR1 LGHNA and CDR2 YNFKEQ come from the germline V gene. Trimming cost V 0 bases and J 6 bases, with 15 bases left between them. There are 15 residues in the CDR3. The CDR3 region has the DNA TGTGCCAGCAGCCAAGATCAGGAGGGGTCGGGCGAGCAGTACTTC. This codes for CASSQDQEGSGEQYF.

The rearrangement links TRBV10-2 to TRBJ2-7; TRBD2 agrees at 8 bases. V was pared by 0 bases and J by 3 bases, with 4 bases of the junction left unmatched. CDR3 size: 15 residues. CDR1 and CDR2 (germline): WSHSY, SAAADI. DNA of the CDR3: TGCGCCAGCAGTGAGTCAGCGGGGGCCAGCTACGAGCAGTACTTC. Translation: CASSESAGASYEQYF.

The CDR3 reads CASSLGQGTQPQHF. The CDR3 DNA sequence: TGTGCCAGCAGCTTGGGACAGGGCACTCAGCCCCAGCATTTT. The chain is built from TRBV11-2 and TRBJ1-5, with TRBD1 matching 9 bases. After removal of 3 bases from V and 6 bases from J, the junction contained 3 bases not matched to a gene. This CDR3 contains 14 residues. The germline CDR1 and CDR2 sequences are SGHAT and FQNNGV.

This clone was seen only once. The CDR3 DNA sequence: TGCGCCAGCAGCCAAGAACTAGCGGGGGGGCTTGATACGCAGTATTTT. The encoded protein is CASSQELAGGLDTQYF. The V call is TRBV4-1, the J call TRBJ2-3, with TRBD2 identical over 13 bases. In germline, CDR1 is MGHRA, CDR2 YSYEKL. The CDR3 is 16 amino acids. Trimming at V came to 0 bases and at J to 6 bases, leaving 3 bases not matched to a gene.

The gene calls are TRBV28 and TRBJ1-5, with D possibly TRBD1 on 5 matching bases. V lost 6 bases, J lost 0 bases, and 9 bases lay in between. Germline CDR1 MDHEN, CDR2 SYDVKM. CDR3 length: 14 residues. CDR3 DNA: TGTGCCAGCAGCCCCGGGGGTAGCAATCAGCCCCAGCATTTT. Translating it yields CASSPGGSNQPQHF.

This sequence joins TRBV2 and TRBJ2-7, with 9 nucleotides matching TRBD2. CDR1 and CDR2 from the germline V gene are SNHLY and FYNNEI. The CDR3 has 15 amino acids. J lost 2 bases, V lost 3 bases, and 5 bases had no gene match. For the CDR3, the DNA is TGTGCCAGCAGTGATAGACTAGCGGTACCCTACGAGCAGTACTTC. Its translation: CASSDRLAVPYEQYF. Complete variable domain (other parts from reference TRBV2 and TRBJ2-7): EPEVTQTPSHQVTQMGQEVILRCVPISNHLYFYWYRQILGQKVEFLVSFYNNEISEKSEIFDDQFSVERPDGSNFTLKIRSTKLEDSAMYFCASSDRLAVPYEQYFGPGTRLTVT.

V is TRBV29-1 and J is TRBJ1-4, with a possible D match to TRBD1 (6 bases). Germline CDR1 SQVTM, CDR2 ANQGSEA. The CDR3 covers 13 residues. Trimming cost V 4 bases and J 3 bases, with 9 bases left between them. CDR3: CSVGWGPNEKLFF. For the CDR3, the DNA is TGCAGCGTTGGTTGGGGGCCTAATGAAAAACTGTTTTTT.

This chain links TRBV7-2 with TRBJ1-2; possibly TRBD1 for D (5 bases). Trimming removed 5 bases from V and 8 bases from J, with 15 bases in between. The CDR3 has 13 amino acids. The germline CDR1 and CDR2 sequences are SGHTA and FQGNSA. The CDR3 DNA sequence: TGTGCCAGCAGCCAAGGGGTCGGAGGGGGCTACACCTTC. Translating gives CASSQGVGGGYTF.

This chain uses TRBV15 with TRBJ1-1, with 9 nucleotides matching TRBD1. Germline V gene lookup returns CDR1 LNHNV and CDR2 YYDKDF (reference sequence). J was trimmed by 0 bases and V by 4 bases; bases with no gene match: 15. The CDR3 totals 19 residues. The CDR3 nucleotides read TGTGCCACCAGCACCTCCCCGGCACAGGGGGCGAGGGTGAACACTGAAGCTTTCTTT. Protein sequence: CATSTSPAQGARVNTEAFF.

The genes are TRBV6-1 and TRBJ2-3, with D perhaps TRBD2 (5 bases). CDR3 length: 13 residues. Germline lookup yields CDR1 MNHNS and CDR2 SASEGT. Trimming cost V 3 bases and J 6 bases, with 10 bases left between them. This CDR3 reads CASSDRGLDTQYF. DNA for the CDR3: TGTGCCAGCAGTGATCGGGGTTTGGATACGCAGTATTTT.